This paragraph covers one TCR beta chain sequence. The data originate from a study of blood T cell repertoires in COVID-19. V lost 0 bases and J lost 0, with 12 bases in between. Germline V CDR1 and CDR2: SNHLY, FYNNEI. The CDR3 runs 17 residues. Assay used: immunoSEQ multiplex PCR; TCRdb lists only in-frame clones, some missing. Here the sample spans hundreds of thousands of clones, roughly four fifths being singletons. The V gene is TRBV2, the J gene TRBJ2-1; D might be TRBD2 (5 bases). The sample consisted of peripheral blood. This receptor was taken from a man older than 75 with acute or convalescent COVID-19. The CDR3 coding sequence is TGTGCCAGCAGTGAAGCGCTAGCCCTGAGCTCCTACAATGAGCAGTTCTTC. As protein: CASSEALALSSYNEQFF.